In its sample, the clone carrying this T cell receptor (beta chain) was seen a few times. These data come from a study of blood T cells in healthy people across ages. A sample-barcoded 5' primer and a J-beta primer mix were used in a second PCR of roughly 6 to 12 cycles. TCRdb reanalysed the 5' RACE reads using MiXCR and keeps one entry per CDR3 protein. This sample yields 450,000 to 600,000 distinct CDR3 sequences, of which about 27% are seen a single time; over 3.5% belongs to the top ten. From germline, CDR1 is SEHNR and CDR2 FQNEAQ (reference sequence). There are 13 residues in the CDR3. V lost 2 bases and J lost 6; bases outside the gene matches: 2. The same data also went into a second study, on T cells of mothers and their children. Per that paper: Material was donated by three healthy Caucasian mothers and their six children. Primer M1S, used in the second PCR, introduced sample barcodes and 2-4 random nucleotides. A slight, non-significant increase in overlap was found for related mother-child pairs relative to unrelated pairs. Persistent microchimeric T cell clones were not found at ~100 per million sensitivity.

Source material: blood. The TCR originated in a boy aged 2 to 10 in good health. This chain uses TRBV7-9 with TRBJ2-7; 9 bases match TRBD1. Here the CDR3 reads CASSLTGGAEQYF. The DNA for the CDR3 is TGTGCCAGCAGCTTAACAGGGGGCGCCGAGCAGTACTTC. The full variable domain, with the rest looked up from reference TRBV7-9 and TRBJ2-7, is DTGVSQNPRHKITKRGQNVTFRCDPISEHNRLYWYRQTLGQGPEFLTYFQNEAQLEKSRLLSDRFSAERPKGSFSTLEIQRTEQGDSAMYLCASSLTGGAEQYFGPGTRLTVT.